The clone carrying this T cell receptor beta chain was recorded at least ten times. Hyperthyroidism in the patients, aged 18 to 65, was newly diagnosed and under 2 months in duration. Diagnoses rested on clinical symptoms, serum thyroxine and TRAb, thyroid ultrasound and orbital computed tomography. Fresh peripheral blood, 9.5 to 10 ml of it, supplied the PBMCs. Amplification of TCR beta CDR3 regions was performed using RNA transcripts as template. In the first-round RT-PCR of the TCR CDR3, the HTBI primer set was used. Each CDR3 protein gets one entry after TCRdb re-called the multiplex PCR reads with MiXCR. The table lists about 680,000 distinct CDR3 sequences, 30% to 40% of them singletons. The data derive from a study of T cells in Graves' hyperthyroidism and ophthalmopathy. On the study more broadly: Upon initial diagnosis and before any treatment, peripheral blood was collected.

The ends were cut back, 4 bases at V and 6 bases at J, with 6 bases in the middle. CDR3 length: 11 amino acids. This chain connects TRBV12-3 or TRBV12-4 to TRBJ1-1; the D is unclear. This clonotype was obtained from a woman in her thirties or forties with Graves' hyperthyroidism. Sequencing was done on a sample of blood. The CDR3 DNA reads TGTGCCAGCAGTTGGAAGGCTGAAGCTTTCTTT. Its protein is CASSWKAEAFF.